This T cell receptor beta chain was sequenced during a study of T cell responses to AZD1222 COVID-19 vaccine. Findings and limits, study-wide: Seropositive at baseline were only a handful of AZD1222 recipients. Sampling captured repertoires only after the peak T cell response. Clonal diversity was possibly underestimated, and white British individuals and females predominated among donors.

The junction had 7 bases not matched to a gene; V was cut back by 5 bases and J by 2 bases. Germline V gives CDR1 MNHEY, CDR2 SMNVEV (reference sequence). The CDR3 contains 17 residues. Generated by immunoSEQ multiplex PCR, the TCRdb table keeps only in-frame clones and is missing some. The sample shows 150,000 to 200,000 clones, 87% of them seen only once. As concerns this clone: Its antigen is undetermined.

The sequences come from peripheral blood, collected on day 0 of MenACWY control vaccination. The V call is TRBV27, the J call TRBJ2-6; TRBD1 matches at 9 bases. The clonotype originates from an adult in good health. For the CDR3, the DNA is TGTGCCAGCAGTCGACAGGGGGAGACCCCTGGGGCCAACGTCCTGACTTTC. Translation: CASSRQGETPGANVLTF.